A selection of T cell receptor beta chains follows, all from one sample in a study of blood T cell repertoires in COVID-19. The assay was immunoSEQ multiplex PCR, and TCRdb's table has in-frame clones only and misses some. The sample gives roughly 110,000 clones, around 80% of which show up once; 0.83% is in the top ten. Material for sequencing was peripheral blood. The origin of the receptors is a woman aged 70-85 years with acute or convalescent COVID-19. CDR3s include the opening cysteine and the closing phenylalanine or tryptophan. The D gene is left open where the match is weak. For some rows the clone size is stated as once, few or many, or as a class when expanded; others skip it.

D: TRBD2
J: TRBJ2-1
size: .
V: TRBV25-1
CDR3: CASSDSGRSYNEQFF
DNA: TGTGCCAGCAGCGATAGCGGGAGGAGCTACAATGAGCAGTTCTTC

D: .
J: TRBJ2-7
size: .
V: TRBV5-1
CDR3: CASSRETRGEQYF
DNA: TGCGCCAGCAGCCGGGAGACCCGGGGGGAGCAGTACTTC

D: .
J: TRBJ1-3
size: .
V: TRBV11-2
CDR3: CASSLNSYSGNTIYF
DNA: TGTGCCAGCAGCTTAAACAGTTACTCTGGAAACACCATATATTTT

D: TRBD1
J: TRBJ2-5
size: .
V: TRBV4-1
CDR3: CASSQANLGFARGETQYF
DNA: TGCGCCAGCAGCCAAGCTAATCTCGGCTTCGCCAGGGGGGAGACCCAGTACTTC

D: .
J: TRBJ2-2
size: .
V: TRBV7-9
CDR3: CASSLALLTGELFF
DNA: TGTGCCAGCAGCTTAGCCCTTCTCACCGGGGAGCTGTTTTTT

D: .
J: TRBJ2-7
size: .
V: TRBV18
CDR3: CASSLTTRSEQYF
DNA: TGTGCCAGCTCACTAACAACTAGGTCCGAGCAGTACTTC

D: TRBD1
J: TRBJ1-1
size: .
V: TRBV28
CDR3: CASSLPRTGVAGAFF
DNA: TGTGCCAGCAGTCTCCCCCGGACAGGGGTCGCGGGAGCTTTCTTT

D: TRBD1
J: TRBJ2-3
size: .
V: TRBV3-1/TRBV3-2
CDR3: CASSQDVSGQITDTQYF
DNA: TGTGCCAGCAGCCAAGATGTTTCGGGACAGATCACAGATACGCAGTATTTT

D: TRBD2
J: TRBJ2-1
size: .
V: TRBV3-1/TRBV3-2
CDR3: CASSQERLAGGNEQFF
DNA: TGTGCCAGCAGCCAAGAGAGGCTAGCGGGGGGGAATGAGCAGTTCTTC

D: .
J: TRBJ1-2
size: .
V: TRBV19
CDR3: CATFASKYGYTF
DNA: TGTGCCACCTTCGCAAGCAAGTATGGCTACACCTTC

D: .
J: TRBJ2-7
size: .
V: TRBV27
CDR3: CASSLKGAYEQYF
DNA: TGTGCCAGCAGTTTAAAAGGGGCCTACGAGCAGTACTTC

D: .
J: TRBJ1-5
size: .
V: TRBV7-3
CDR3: CASSLRAGRPPEQPQHF
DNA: TGTGCCAGCAGCTTAAGGGCGGGCAGGCCCCCCGAACAGCCCCAGCATTTT

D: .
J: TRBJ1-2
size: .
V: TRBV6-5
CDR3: CASRPSSGANYGYTF
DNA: TGTGCCAGCAGGCCCTCTTCCGGAGCTAACTATGGCTACACCTTC

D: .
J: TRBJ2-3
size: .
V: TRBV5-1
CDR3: CASSLTVQSKSDTQYF
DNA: TGCGCCAGCAGCTTGACGGTACAGTCTAAGTCAGATACGCAGTATTTT

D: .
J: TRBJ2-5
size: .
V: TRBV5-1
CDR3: CASSPGHGQETQYF
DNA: TGCGCCAGCAGCCCGGGACATGGACAAGAGACCCAGTACTTC

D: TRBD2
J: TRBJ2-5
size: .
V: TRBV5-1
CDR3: CASSLTSGGETQYF
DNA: TGCGCCAGCAGCCTGACTAGCGGGGGTGAGACCCAGTACTTC

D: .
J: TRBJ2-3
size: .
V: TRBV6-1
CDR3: CASSEGGEKRTDTQYF
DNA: TGTGCCAGCAGTGAAGGGGGGGAAAAGCGCACAGATACGCAGTATTTT

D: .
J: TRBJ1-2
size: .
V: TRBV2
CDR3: CASSLKTKDYGYTF
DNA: TGTGCCAGCAGCCTAAAGACAAAGGACTATGGCTACACCTTC

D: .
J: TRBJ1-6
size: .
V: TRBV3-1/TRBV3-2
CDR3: CASSPRPATSPLHF
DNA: TGTGCCAGCAGCCCTCGCCCAGCGACTTCACCCCTCCACTTT

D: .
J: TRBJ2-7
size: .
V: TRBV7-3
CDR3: CASSPLIGPYEQYF
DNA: TGTGCCAGCAGCCCCCTTATTGGGCCCTACGAGCAGTACTTC

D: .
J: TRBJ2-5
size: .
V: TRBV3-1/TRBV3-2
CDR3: CASSATGTQYF
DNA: TGTGCCAGCAGCGCAACCGGGACCCAGTACTTC

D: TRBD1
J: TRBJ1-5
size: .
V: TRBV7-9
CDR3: CASSLGTGGSQPQHF
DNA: TGTGCCAGCAGCCTCGGGACAGGGGGCAGTCAGCCCCAGCATTTT

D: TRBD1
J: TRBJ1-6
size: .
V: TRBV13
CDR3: CASSLGTGYNSPLHF
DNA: TGTGCCAGCAGCCTAGGGACAGGCTATAATTCACCCCTCCACTTT

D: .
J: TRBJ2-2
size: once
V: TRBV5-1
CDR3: CASSSGSRTGELFF
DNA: TGCGCCAGCAGCTCCGGGTCGAGGACCGGGGAGCTGTTTTTT

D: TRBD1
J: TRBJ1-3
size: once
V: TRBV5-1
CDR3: CASSPAVTQGQTIYF
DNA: TGCGCCAGCAGCCCGGCCGTGACACAGGGGCAAACCATATATTTT

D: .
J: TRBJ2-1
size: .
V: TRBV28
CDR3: CASSYGVPREQFF
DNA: TGTGCCAGCAGTTACGGGGTCCCCAGGGAGCAGTTCTTC